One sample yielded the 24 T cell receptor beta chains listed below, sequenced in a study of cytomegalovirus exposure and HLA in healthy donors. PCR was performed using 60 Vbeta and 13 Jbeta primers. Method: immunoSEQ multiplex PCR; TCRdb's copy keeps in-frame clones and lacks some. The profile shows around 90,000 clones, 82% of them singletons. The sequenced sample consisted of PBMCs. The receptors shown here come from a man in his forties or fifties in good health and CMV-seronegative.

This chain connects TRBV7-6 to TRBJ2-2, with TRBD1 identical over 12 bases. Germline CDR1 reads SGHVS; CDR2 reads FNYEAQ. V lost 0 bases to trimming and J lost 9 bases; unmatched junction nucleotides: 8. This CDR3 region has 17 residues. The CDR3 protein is CASSLAAGTGGGRELFF. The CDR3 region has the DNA TGTGCCAGCAGCTTAGCCGCCGGGACAGGGGGCGGAAGGGAGCTGTTTTTT.

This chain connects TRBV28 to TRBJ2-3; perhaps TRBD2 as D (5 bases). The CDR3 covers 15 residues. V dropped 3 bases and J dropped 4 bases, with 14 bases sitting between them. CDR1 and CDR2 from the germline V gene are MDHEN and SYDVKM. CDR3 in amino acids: CASSFLPHGADTQYF. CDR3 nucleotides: TGTGCCAGCAGTTTCCTACCACACGGGGCAGATACGCAGTATTTT.

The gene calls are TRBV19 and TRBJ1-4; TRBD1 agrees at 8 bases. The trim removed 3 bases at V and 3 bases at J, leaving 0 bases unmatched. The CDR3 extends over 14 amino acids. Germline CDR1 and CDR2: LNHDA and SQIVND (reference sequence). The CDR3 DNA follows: TGTGCCAGTAGTATGACAGGGGCTAATGAAAAACTGTTTTTT. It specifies CASSMTGANEKLFF.

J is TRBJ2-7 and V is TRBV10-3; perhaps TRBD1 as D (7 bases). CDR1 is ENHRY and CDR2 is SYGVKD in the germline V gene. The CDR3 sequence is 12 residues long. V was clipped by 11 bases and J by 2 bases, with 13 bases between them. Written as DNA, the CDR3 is TGTGCCTACGGGGGACAGCCCTACGAGCAGTACTTC. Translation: CAYGGQPYEQYF.

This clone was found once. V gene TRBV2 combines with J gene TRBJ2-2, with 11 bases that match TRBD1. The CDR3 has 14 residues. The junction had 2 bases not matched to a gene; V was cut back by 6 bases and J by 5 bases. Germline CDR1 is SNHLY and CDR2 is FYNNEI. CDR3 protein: CASRGTGGTGELFF. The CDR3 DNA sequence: TGTGCCAGCAGAGGGACAGGGGGAACCGGGGAGCTGTTTTTT. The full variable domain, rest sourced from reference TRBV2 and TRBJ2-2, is EPEVTQTPSHQVTQMGQEVILRCVPISNHLYFYWYRQILGQKVEFLVSFYNNEISEKSEIFDDQFSVERPDGSNFTLKIRSTKLEDSAMYFCASRGTGGTGELFFGEGSRLTVL.

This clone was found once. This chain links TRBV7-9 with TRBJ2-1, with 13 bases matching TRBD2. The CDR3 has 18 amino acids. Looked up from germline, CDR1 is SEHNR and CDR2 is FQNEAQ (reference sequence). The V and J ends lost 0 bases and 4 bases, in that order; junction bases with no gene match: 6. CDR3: CASSLAPGLAGVYNEQFF. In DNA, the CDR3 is TGTGCCAGCAGCTTAGCACCAGGACTAGCGGGAGTATACAATGAGCAGTTCTTC.

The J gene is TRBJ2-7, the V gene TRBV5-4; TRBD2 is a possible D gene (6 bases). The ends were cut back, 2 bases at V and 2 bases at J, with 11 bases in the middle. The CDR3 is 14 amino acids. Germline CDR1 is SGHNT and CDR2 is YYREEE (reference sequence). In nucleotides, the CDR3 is TGTGCCAGCAGCTTTTCGCGGGACCCCTACGAGCAGTACTTC. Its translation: CASSFSRDPYEQYF.

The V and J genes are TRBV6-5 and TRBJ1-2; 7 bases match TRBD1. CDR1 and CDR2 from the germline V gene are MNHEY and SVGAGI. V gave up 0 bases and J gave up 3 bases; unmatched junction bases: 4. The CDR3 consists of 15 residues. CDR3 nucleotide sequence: TGTGCCAGCAGTTACTCAGGGGGCGCTGACTATGGCTACACCTTC. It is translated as CASSYSGGADYGYTF.

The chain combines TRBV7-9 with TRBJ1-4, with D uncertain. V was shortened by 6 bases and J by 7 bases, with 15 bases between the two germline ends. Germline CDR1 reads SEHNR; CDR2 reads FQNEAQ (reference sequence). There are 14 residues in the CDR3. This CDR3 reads CASSPSGMREKLFF. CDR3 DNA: TGTGCCAGCAGTCCGTCCGGGATGCGTGAAAAACTGTTTTTT.

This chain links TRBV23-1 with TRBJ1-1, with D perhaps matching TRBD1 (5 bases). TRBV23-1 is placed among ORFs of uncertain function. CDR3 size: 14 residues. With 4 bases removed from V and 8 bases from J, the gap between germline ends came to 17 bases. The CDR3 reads CASSLSGRAGEAFF. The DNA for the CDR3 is TGCGCCAGCAGTCTTTCAGGCAGGGCAGGGGAAGCTTTCTTT.

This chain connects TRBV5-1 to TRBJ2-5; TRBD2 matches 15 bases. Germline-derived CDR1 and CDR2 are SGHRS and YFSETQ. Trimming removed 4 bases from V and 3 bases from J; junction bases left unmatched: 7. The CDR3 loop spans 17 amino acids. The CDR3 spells CASSVGLAGGGKETQYF. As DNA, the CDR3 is TGCGCCAGCAGCGTGGGACTAGCGGGAGGTGGAAAAGAGACCCAGTACTTC.

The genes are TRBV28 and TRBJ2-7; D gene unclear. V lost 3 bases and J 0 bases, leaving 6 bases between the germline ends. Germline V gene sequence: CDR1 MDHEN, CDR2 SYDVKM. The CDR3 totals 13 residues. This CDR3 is CASSLGYSYEQYF. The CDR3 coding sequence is TGTGCCAGCAGTTTGGGCTACTCCTACGAGCAGTACTTC.

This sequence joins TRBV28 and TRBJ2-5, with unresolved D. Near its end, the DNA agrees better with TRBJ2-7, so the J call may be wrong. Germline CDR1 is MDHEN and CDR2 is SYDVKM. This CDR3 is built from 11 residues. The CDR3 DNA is TGTGCCAGCAGTTTACTCTACGAGCAGTACTTC. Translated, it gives CASSLLYEQYF.

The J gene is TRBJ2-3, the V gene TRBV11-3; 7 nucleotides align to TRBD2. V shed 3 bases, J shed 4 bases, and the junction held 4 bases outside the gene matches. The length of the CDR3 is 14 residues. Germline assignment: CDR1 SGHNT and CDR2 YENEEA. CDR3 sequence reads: CASSFSRESDTQYF. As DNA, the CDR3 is TGTGCCAGCAGCTTTTCGCGGGAGTCAGATACGCAGTATTTT.

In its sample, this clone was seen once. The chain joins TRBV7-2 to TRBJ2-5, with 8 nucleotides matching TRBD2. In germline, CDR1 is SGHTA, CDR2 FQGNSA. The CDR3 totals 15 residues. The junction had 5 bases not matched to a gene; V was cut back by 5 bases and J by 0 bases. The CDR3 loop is CASSATSGDQETQYF. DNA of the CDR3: TGTGCCAGCAGCGCTACTAGCGGCGACCAAGAGACCCAGTACTTC.

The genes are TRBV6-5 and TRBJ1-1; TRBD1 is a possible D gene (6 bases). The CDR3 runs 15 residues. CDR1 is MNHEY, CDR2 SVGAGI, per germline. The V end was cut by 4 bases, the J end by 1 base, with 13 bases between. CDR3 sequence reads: CASSSYRAANTEAFF. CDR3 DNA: TGTGCCAGCAGTTCTTACAGGGCGGCGAACACTGAAGCTTTCTTT.

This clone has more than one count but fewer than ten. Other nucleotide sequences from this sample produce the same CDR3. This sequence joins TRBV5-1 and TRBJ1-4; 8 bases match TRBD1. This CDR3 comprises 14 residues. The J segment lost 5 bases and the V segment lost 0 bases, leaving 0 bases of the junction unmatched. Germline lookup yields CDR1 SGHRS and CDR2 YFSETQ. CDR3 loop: CASSLGQGNEKLFF. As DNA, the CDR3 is TGCGCCAGCAGCTTGGGACAGGGGAATGAAAAACTGTTTTTT.

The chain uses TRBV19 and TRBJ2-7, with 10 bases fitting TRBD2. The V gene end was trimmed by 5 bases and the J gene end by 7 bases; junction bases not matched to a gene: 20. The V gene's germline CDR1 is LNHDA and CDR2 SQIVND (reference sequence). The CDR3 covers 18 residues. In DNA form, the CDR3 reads TGTGCCAGTAGTGTTTCTAGCGGGAGCCACTCCTCTCTTTCGGAGCAGTACTTC. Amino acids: CASSVSSGSHSSLSEQYF.

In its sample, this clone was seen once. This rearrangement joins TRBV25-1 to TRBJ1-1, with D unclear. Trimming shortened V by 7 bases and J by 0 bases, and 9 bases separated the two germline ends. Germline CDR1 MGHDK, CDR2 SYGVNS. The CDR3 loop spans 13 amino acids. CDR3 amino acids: CASTPSVNTEAFF. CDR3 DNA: TGTGCCAGCACCCCCTCCGTGAACACTGAAGCTTTCTTT.

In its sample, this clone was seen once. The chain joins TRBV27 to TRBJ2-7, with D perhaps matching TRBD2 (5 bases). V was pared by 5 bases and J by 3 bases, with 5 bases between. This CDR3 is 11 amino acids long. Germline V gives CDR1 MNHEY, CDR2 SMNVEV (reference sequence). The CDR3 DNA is TGTGCCAGCAGTGACTACTACGAGCAGTACTTC. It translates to CASSDYYEQYF.

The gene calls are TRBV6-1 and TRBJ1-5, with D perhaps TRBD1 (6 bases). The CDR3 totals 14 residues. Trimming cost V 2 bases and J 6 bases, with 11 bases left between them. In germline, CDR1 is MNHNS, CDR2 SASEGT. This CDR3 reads CASSETGPGQPQHF. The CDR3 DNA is TGTGCCAGCAGTGAAACAGGGCCGGGTCAGCCCCAGCATTTT.

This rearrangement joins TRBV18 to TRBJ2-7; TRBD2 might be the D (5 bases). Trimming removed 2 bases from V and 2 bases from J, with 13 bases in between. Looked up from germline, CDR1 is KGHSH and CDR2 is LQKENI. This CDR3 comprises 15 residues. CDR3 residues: CASSPTAGGAYEQYF. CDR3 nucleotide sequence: TGTGCCAGCTCACCAACGGCGGGTGGAGCCTACGAGCAGTACTTC.

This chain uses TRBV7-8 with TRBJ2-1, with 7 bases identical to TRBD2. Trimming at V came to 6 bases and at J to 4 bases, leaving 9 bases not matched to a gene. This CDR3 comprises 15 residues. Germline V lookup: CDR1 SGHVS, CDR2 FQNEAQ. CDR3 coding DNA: TGTGCCAGCAGGAGCGGGGCGGGGCCTTACAATGAGCAGTTCTTC. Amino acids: CASRSGAGPYNEQFF.

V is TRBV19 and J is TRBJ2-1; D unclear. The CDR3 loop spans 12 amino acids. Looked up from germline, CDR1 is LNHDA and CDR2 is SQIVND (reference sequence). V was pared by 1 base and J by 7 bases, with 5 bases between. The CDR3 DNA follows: TGTGCCAGTAGTATAGGAGGTAATGAGCAGTTCTTC. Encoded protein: CASSIGGNEQFF.